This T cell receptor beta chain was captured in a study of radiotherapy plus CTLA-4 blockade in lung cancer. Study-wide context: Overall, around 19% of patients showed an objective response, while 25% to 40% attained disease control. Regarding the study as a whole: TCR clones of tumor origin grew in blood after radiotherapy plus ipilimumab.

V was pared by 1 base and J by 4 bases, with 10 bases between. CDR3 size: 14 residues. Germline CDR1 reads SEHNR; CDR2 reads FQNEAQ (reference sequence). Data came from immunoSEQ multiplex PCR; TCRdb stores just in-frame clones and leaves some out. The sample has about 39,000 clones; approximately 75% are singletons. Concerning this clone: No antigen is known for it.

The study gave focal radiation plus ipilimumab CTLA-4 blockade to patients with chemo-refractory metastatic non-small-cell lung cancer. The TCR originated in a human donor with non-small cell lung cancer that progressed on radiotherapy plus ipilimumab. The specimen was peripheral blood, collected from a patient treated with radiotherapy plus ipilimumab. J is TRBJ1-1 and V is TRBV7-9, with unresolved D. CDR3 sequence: CASSLDHLGTEAFF. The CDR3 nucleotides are TGTGCCAGCAGCTTAGACCACCTAGGCACTGAAGCTTTCTTT.